These 17 T cell receptor beta chains were all obtained from the same sample, sequenced in a study of shared clonotypes between healthy human individuals. Terminally differentiated effector memory CD45RA+ cells were excluded by CCR7 positive selection of CD45RO-negative cells. The method was immunoSEQ multiplex PCR; TCRdb's version includes in-frame clones alone and lacks a portion of them. Seen here are some 800,000 clones, roughly 92% observed once, and the top ten hold 20% to 30%. The source material was naive CD8+ T cells sorted from blood. The receptors shown here come from a man aged 25 to 40 in good health.

This clone was observed once. This chain uses TRBV27 with TRBJ2-1; D is uncertain. Germline V gene data show CDR1 as MNHEY and CDR2 as SMNVEV (reference sequence). V shed 2 bases and J shed 4 bases, with 12 bases lying between them. The CDR3 is 15 amino acids. The CDR3: CASSLKLVRYNEQFF. Here the CDR3 DNA reads TGTGCCAGCAGTTTAAAGCTAGTCAGATACAATGAGCAGTTCTTC.

V is TRBV6-1 and J is TRBJ2-5, with TRBD2 as a possible D gene (5 bases). V lost 1 base, J lost 3 bases, and 15 bases lay in between. The CDR3 is made up of 16 amino acids. CDR1 is MNHNS and CDR2 is SASEGT in the germline V gene. The CDR3: CASSEVGGRGEETQYF. CDR3 in DNA: TGTGCCAGCAGTGAAGTCGGCGGGCGCGGTGAAGAGACCCAGTACTTC.

The chain is built from TRBV6-5 and TRBJ2-3; 9 nucleotides match TRBD2. The germline V gene has CDR1 MNHEY and CDR2 SVGAGI. V lost 8 bases and J lost 3; bases outside the gene matches: 9. The CDR3 covers 15 residues. CDR3 sequence: CASALFSGSTDTQYF. As DNA, the CDR3 is TGTGCCAGCGCGCTATTTAGCGGGAGTACAGATACGCAGTATTTT.

The genes are TRBV28 and TRBJ1-5; tentative D call: TRBD1 (5 bases). This CDR3 has 14 residues. Germline CDR1 and CDR2: MDHEN and SYDVKM. The germline V and J ends were trimmed by 6 bases and 3 bases, with 12 bases remaining between them. Here the CDR3 DNA reads TGTGCCAGCAGAACGACAGAGACCAATCAGCCCCAGCATTTT. Protein: CASRTTETNQPQHF.

V and J are TRBV30 and TRBJ2-7, with a weak D call TRBD2 (5 bases). With 2 bases removed from V and 1 base from J, the gap between germline ends came to 12 bases. Germline V lookup: CDR1 GTSNPN, CDR2 SVGIG (reference sequence). This CDR3 comprises 14 residues. Written as DNA, the CDR3 is TGTGCCTGGAGTACGGGAATTGGTTCCTACGAGCAGTACTTC. This codes for CAWSTGIGSYEQYF.

The chain is built from TRBV19 and TRBJ2-1, with D unresolved. V was trimmed by 7 bases and J by 4 bases, leaving 11 bases between them. The CDR3 spans 13 residues. Germline-derived CDR1 and CDR2 are LNHDA and SQIVND (reference sequence). CDR3 region: CASTRTDYNEQFF. The CDR3 DNA is TGTGCCAGTACCAGAACGGATTACAATGAGCAGTTCTTC. Looking up the rest from reference TRBV19 and TRBJ2-1 gives the full variable domain: DGGITQSPKYLFRKEGQNVTLSCEQNLNHDAMYWYRQDPGQGLRLIYYSQIVNDFQKGDIAEGYSVSREKKESFPLTVTSAQKNPTAFYLCASTRTDYNEQFFGPGTRLTVL.

The chain has TRBV30 and TRBJ1-4; D ambiguous. CDR3 length: 13 residues. Per germline, CDR1 GTSNPN and CDR2 SVGIG (reference sequence). With 1 base removed from V and 2 bases from J, the gap between germline ends came to 5 bases. This CDR3 reads CAWSDGTNEKLFF. The CDR3 nucleotides read TGTGCCTGGAGTGATGGGACTAATGAAAAACTGTTTTTT.

This chain connects TRBV4-1 to TRBJ2-2; the D gene is possibly TRBD1 (5 bases). The CDR3 sequence is 16 residues long. The V gene's germline CDR1 is MGHRA and CDR2 YSYEKL. Between the trimmed V and J ends, which lost 7 bases and 1 base, there was a span of 16 bases. The CDR3 region is CASTPVPGQNTGELFF. DNA for the CDR3: TGCGCCAGCACCCCTGTCCCCGGACAGAACACCGGGGAGCTGTTTTTT.

The rearrangement joins TRBV27 to TRBJ2-3, with D unresolved. V lost 1 base to trimming and J lost 5 bases, with 7 bases between them. This CDR3 is built from 13 residues. Germline CDR1 reads MNHEY; CDR2 reads SMNVEV (reference sequence). The CDR3 DNA is TGTGCCAGCAGTTTATTCAATTTAGATACGCAGTATTTT. It is translated as CASSLFNLDTQYF.

This chain joins TRBV6-1 and TRBJ1-1; D is perhaps TRBD1 (5 bases). The V end lost 1 base, the J end lost 5 bases, and 14 bases lay between the germline ends. Looked up from germline, CDR1 is MNHNS and CDR2 is SASEGT. The CDR3 extends over 15 amino acids. CDR3 in DNA: TGTGCCAGCAGTGAAGTTTTAGCAGGGTGGACTGAAGCTTTCTTT. It specifies CASSEVLAGWTEAFF.

This chain links TRBV9 with TRBJ1-2; D gene uncertain. Germline V gives CDR1 SGDLS, CDR2 YYNGEE. Trimming took 0 bases from V and 5 from J, leaving 17 bases between them. The CDR3 runs to 16 residues. CDR3 coding DNA: TGTGCCAGCAGCGTAGGAGTTGCGGGGAGTTCTTATGGCTACACCTTC. Translating it yields CASSVGVAGSSYGYTF.

The chain combines TRBV9 with TRBJ2-3, with D possibly TRBD1 on 5 matching bases. Germline assignment: CDR1 SGDLS and CDR2 YYNGEE. This CDR3 is built from 14 residues. Deletions cut 4 bases from V and 4 bases from J, with 13 bases between. Written as DNA, the CDR3 is TGTGCCAGCAGCCCCTGGACATCCGCAGATACGCAGTATTTT. Its translation is CASSPWTSADTQYF.

The V and J genes are TRBV5-1 and TRBJ2-7; the D gene could be TRBD1 or TRBD2 (5 bases each). The CDR3 extends over 14 amino acids. The V gene lost 0 bases and the J gene lost 1 base, with 8 bases spanning the gap. From germline, CDR1 is SGHRS and CDR2 YFSETQ. For the CDR3, the DNA is TGCGCCAGCAGCTTGGAGGGACCATCCTACGAGCAGTACTTC. Protein sequence: CASSLEGPSYEQYF.

The CDR3 sequence: CASSSREHNEQFF. The CDR3 DNA reads TGTGCCAGCAGCAGTCGGGAGCACAATGAGCAGTTCTTC. The rearrangement links TRBV7-9 to TRBJ2-1; tentatively, D is TRBD2 (6 bases). The CDR3 covers 13 residues. CDR1 is SEHNR and CDR2 is FQNEAQ in the germline V gene (reference sequence). Trimming took off 5 bases at V and 5 bases at J, with 10 bases between the two ends.

The CDR3 DNA reads as TGTGCCAGCAGCTCTCGGGGTTGGTTAACAGATACGCAGTATTTT. Protein: CASSSRGWLTDTQYF. The rearrangement links TRBV5-6 to TRBJ2-3, with D maybe TRBD2 (5 bases). Germline CDR1 SGHDT, CDR2 YYEEEE. The CDR3 extends over 15 amino acids. Trimming took 3 bases from V and 3 from J, leaving 14 bases between them.

The V call is TRBV29-1, the J call TRBJ2-6; weak D call: TRBD1 (5 bases). The CDR3 has 15 residues. Germline lookup yields CDR1 SQVTM and CDR2 ANQGSEA. V lost 1 base and J 2 bases, leaving 9 bases between the germline ends. CDR3 residues: CSVEARVTGANVLTF. The CDR3 bases are TGCAGCGTTGAAGCCAGGGTAACTGGGGCCAACGTCCTGACTTTC.

This chain uses TRBV28 with TRBJ2-5; D is ambiguous. V lost 3 bases to trimming and J lost 3 bases, with 8 bases between them. Germline values: CDR1 MDHEN, CDR2 SYDVKM. The CDR3 loop spans 13 amino acids. CDR3 loop: CASSFLTEETQYF. DNA for the CDR3: TGTGCCAGCAGTTTCTTAACAGAAGAGACCCAGTACTTC.